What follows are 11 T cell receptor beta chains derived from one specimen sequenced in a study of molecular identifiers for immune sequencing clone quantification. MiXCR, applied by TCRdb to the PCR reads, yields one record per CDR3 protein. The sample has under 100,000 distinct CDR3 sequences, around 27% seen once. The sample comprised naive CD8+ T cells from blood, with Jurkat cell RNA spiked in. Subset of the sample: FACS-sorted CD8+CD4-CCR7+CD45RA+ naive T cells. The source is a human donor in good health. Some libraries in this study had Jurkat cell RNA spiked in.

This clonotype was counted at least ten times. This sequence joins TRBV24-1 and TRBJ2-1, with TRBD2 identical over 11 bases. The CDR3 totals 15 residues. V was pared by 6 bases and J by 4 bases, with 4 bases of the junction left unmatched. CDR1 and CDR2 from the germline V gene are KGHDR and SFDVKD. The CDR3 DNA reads TGTGCCACCAGTAAGTCTAGCGGGAGGTACAATGAGCAGTTCTTC. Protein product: CATSKSSGRYNEQFF.

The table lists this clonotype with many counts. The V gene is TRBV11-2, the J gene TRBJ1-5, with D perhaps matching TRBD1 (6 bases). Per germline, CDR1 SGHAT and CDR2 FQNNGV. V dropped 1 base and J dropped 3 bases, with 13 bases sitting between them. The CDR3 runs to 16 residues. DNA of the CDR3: TGTGCCAGCAGCTTAGCAGGGGAGGGACTCAATCAGCCCCAGCATTTT. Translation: CASSLAGEGLNQPQHF. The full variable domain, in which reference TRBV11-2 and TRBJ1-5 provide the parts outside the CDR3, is EAGVAQSPRYKIIEKRQSVAFWCNPISGHATLYWYQQILGQGPKLLIQFQNNGVVDDSQLPKDRFSAERLKGVDSTLKIQPAKLEDSAVYLCASSLAGEGLNQPQHFGDGTRLSIL.

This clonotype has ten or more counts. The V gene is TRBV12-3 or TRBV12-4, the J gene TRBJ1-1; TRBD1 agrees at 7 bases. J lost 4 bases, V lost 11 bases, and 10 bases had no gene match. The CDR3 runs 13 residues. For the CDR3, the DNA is TGTGCCTCTAAGGTAGGGGGCGTCACTGAAGCTTTCTTT. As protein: CASKVGGVTEAFF.

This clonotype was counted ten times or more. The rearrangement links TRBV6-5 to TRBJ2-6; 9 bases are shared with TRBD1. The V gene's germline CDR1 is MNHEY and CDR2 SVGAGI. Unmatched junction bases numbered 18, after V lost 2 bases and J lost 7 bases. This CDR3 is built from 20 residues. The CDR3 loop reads CASSYQTPGQGSGGANVLTF. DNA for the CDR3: TGTGCCAGCAGTTACCAGACGCCGGGACAGGGCTCGGGAGGAGCCAACGTCCTGACTTTC.

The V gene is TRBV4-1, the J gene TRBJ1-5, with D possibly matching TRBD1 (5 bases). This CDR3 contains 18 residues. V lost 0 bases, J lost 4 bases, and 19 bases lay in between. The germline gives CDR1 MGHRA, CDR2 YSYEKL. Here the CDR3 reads CASSQEIFPGGENQPQHF. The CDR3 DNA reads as TGCGCCAGCAGCCAAGAAATATTCCCCGGAGGGGAAAATCAGCCCCAGCATTTT.

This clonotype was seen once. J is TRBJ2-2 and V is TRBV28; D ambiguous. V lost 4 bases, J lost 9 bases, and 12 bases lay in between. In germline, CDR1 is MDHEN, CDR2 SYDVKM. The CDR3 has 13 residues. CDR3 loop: CASSSRASRELFF. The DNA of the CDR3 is TGTGCCAGCAGTTCACGGGCCTCCCGGGAGCTGTTTTTT.

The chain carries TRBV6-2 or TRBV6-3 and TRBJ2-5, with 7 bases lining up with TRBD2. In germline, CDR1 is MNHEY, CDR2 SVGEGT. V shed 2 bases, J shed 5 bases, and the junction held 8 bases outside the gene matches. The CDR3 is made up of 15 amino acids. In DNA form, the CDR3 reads TGTGCCAGCAGTTACGAAGGACTAGGTGGGGAGACCCAGTACTTC. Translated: CASSYEGLGGETQYF.

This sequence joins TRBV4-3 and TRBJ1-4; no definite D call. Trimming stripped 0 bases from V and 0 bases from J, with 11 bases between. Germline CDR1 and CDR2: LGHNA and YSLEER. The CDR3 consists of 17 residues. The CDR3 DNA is TGCGCCAGCAGCCAAGATATCCGGATTGCAACTAATGAAAAACTGTTTTTT. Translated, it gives CASSQDIRIATNEKLFF.

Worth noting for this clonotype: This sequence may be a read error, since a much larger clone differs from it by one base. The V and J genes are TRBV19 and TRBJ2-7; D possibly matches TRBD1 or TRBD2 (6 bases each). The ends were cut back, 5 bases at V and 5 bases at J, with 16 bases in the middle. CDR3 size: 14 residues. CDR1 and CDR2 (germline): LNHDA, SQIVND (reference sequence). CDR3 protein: CASSLGRGAHEQYF. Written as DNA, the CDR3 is TGTGCCAGTAGTCTCGGAAGGGGGGCCCACGAGCAGTACTTC.

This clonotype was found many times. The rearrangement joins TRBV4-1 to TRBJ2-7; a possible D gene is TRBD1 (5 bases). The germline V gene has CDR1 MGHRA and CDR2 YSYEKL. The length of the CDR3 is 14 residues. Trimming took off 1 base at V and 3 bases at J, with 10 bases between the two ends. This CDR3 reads CASSQGTGRYEQYF. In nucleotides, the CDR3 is TGCGCCAGCAGCCAAGGTACAGGTCGCTACGAGCAGTACTTC.

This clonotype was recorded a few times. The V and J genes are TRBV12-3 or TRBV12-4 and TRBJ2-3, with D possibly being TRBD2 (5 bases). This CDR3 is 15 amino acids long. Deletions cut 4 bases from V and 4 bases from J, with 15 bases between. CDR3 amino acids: CASSWSGSRADTQYF. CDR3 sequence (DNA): TGTGCCAGCAGTTGGTCGGGGTCCCGGGCAGATACGCAGTATTTT.